This TCR beta chain was recovered during a study of siplizumab effects on memory and regulatory T cells. Note on this clone: Antigen unknown.

The data were produced by immunoSEQ multiplex PCR, yet TCRdb's version contains in-frame clones alone and is incomplete. The sample yields some 100,000 clones, 92% seen once. The study, taken as a whole, reports: Roughly 75-95% of dividing CD4+ or CD8+ clones were without an attributable naive or memory phenotype. A small minority of alloreactive clones were mapped to unstimulated subsets. Some alloreactive sequences were traceable to unstimulated CD4+ memory cells, and siplizumab significantly reduced them.

This CDR3 has 12 residues. The germline V and J ends were trimmed by 5 bases and 5 bases, with 9 bases remaining between them. CDR1 is MNHEY, CDR2 SVGAGI, per germline. Sequencing input: non-Treg CD4+ T cells sorted from blood. The clonotype comes from a human donor in good health. The rearrangement links TRBV6-5 to TRBJ2-5; the D is unclear. CDR3 region: CASSELGETQYF. As DNA, the CDR3 is TGTGCCAGCAGTGAGCTGGGGGAGACCCAGTACTTC.